These T cell receptor beta chains were read from a single sample in a study of T-cell memory formation after mild COVID-19. MiXCR, applied by TCRdb to the 5' RACE reads, yields one record per CDR3 protein. The data hold approximately 480,000 distinct CDR3 sequences, with roughly 20% observed a single time. Sequenced sample: PBMCs or a T cell subset sorted from them (not recorded which). The receptors were sampled from an adult woman who had mild COVID-19 (a few samples of this study predate the infection). Cell type and time point are not known. Both conserved end residues are part of each CDR3. The D gene is left open where the match is weak. Some rows have no size entry. The others give once, few or many, or a class for an expanded clone.

TRBJ1-5 - TRBD1 TRBV19 CASSPPPGQGRSNQPQHF TGTGCCAGTAGTCCGCCCCCGGGACAGGGTCGGAGCAATCAGCCCCAGCATTTT
TRBJ2-5 - - TRBV5-1 CASSLGQGPMETQYF TGCGCCAGCAGCTTGGGCCAGGGGCCCATGGAGACCCAGTACTTC
TRBJ2-2 - - TRBV7-9 CASSLGGASTGELFF TGTGCCAGCAGCTTAGGGGGCGCAAGCACCGGGGAGCTGTTTTTT
TRBJ1-2 few - TRBV25-1 CASSLMTTAYGYTF TGTGCCAGCAGTCTGATGACGACGGCCTATGGCTACACCTTC
TRBJ1-3 few - TRBV7-2 CASSLGALTSGNTIYF TGTGCCAGCAGCTTAGGGGCCCTTACCTCTGGAAACACCATATATTTT
TRBJ2-3 few - TRBV7-9 CASSPAGSTDTQYF TGTGCCAGCAGCCCCGCAGGATCCACAGATACGCAGTATTTT
TRBJ1-2 - - TRBV29-1 CSVVLRYGYTF TGCAGCGTTGTGTTGAGATATGGCTACACCTTC
TRBJ1-1 once - TRBV4-1 CASSPLMGGTEAFF TGCGCCAGCAGCCCCCTGATGGGGGGCACTGAAGCTTTCTTT
TRBJ2-1 - - TRBV25-1 CASSEPLGMTGGNNEQFF TGTGCCAGCAGTGAACCCCTCGGGATGACAGGCGGGAACAATGAGCAGTTCTTC
TRBJ2-1 few - TRBV2 CASRGGLTGYNEQFF TGTGCCAGCAGGGGAGGGTTGACAGGCTACAATGAGCAGTTCTTC
TRBJ2-7 few - TRBV6-6 CASSYPGRLTYEQYF TGTGCCAGCAGTTACCCGGGACGCCTAACCTACGAGCAGTACTTC
TRBJ2-5 - - TRBV6-5 CASKNWGDGETQYF TGTGCCAGCAAAAACTGGGGGGACGGAGAGACCCAGTACTTC
TRBJ2-5 - - TRBV12-3/TRBV12-4 CASTQLETQYF TGTGCCAGCACCCAATTAGAGACCCAGTACTTC